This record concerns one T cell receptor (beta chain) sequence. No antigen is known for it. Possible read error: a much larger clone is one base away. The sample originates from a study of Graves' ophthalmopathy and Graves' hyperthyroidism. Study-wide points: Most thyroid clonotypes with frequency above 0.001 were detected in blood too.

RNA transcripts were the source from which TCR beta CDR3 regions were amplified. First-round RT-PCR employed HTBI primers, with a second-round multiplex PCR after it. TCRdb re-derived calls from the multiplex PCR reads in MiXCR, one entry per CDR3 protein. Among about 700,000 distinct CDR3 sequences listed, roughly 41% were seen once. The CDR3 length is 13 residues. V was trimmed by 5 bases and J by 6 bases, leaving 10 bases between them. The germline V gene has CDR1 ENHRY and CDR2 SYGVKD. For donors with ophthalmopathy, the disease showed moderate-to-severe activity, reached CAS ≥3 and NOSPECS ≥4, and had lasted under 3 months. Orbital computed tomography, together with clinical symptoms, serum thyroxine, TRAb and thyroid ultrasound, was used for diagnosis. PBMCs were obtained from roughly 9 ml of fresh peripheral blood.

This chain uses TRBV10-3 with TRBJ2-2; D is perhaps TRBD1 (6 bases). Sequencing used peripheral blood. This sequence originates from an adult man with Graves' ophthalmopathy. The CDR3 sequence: CAISNRDAGELFF. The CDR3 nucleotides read TGTGCCATCAGTAACAGGGATGCCGGGGAGCTGTTTTTT.